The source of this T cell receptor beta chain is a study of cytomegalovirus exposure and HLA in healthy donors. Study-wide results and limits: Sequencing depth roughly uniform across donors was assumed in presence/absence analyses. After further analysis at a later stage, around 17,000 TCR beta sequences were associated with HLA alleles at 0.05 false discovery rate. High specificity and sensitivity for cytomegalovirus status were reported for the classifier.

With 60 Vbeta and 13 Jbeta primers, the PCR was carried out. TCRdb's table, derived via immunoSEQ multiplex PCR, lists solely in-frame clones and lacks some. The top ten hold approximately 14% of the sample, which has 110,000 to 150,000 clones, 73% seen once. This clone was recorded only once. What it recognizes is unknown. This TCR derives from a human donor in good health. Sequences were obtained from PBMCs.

The CDR3 protein is CSVGDGYSNQPQHF. The CDR3 DNA reads as TGCAGCGTCGGAGACGGCTATAGCAATCAGCCCCAGCATTTT. The chain couples TRBV29-1 to TRBJ1-5, with unresolved D. Germline assignment: CDR1 SQVTM and CDR2 ANQGSEA. Trimming left V 6 bases short and J 0 bases short, with 12 bases between. CDR3 size: 14 residues.